This TCR beta chain comes out of a study of control samples from healthy donors and cancer patients. The V end was cut by 0 bases, the J end by 4 bases, with 9 bases between. This CDR3 spans 14 amino acids. Germline CDR1 is LGHDT and CDR2 is YNNKEL (reference sequence). Assay used: immunoSEQ multiplex PCR; TCRdb lists only in-frame clones, some missing. The table includes some 120,000 clones, around 89% detected once. Input material: blood. V usage is TRBV3-1 (or the pseudogene TRBV3-2) and J usage is TRBJ1-1, with D possibly being TRBD1 (5 bases). The receptor's source is a woman aged 70-85 years in good health. Here the CDR3 reads CASSQERGGTEAFF. Written as DNA, the CDR3 is TGTGCCAGCAGCCAAGAGCGGGGCGGCACTGAAGCTTTCTTT.